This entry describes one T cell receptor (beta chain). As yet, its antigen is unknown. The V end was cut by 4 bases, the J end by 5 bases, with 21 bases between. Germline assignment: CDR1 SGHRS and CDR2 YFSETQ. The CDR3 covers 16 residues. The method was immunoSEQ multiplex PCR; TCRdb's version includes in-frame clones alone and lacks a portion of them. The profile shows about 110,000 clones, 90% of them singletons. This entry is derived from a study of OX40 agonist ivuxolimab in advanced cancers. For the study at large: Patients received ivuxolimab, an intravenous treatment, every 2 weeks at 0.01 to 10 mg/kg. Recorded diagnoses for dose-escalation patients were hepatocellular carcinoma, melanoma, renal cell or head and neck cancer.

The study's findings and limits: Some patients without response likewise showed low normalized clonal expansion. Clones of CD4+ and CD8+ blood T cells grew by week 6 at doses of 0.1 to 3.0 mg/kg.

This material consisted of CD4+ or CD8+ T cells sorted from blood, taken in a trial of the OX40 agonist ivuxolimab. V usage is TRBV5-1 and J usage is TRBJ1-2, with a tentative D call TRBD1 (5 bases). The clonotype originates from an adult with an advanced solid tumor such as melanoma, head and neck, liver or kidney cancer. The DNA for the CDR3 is TGCGCCAGCAGCGATTCCCTGGGAGGGGCCGCATATGGCTACACCTTC. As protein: CASSDSLGGAAYGYTF.